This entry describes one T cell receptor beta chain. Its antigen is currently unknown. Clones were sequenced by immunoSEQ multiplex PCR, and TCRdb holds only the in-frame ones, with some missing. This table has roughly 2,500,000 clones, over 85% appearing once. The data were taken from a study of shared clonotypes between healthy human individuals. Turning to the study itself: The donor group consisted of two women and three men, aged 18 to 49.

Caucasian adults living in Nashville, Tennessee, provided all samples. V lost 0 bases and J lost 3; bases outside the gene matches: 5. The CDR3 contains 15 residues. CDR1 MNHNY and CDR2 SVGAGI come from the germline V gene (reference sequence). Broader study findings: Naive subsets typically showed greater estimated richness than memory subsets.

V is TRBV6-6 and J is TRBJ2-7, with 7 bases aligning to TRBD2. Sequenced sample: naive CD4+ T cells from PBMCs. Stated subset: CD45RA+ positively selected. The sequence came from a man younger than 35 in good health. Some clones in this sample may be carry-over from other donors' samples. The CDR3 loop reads CASSYSPPSGYEQYF. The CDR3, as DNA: TGTGCCAGCAGTTACTCCCCCCCTAGCGGCTACGAGCAGTACTTC.